Below, 17 T cell receptor beta chains from the same sample are listed, as sequenced in a study of beta chain features in type 1 diabetes. Overall study results and limits: Among all four CD4+ subsets, Type 1 diabetes patients had TCRB CDR3s that were moderately but significantly shorter.

The entirety of the isolated RNA underwent reverse transcription, so expressed TCRB transcripts were sequenced. Measured with immunoSEQ multiplex PCR; TCRdb has only the in-frame clones, and not every one. The sample consists of 28,000 or so clones, 65% of them appearing once. For these receptors, no antigen is known. Sequenced: Tregs from blood. These receptor sequences come from a young woman with type 1 diabetes.

This chain joins TRBV2 and TRBJ1-1; D not resolved. There are 13 residues in the CDR3. The ends were cut back, 3 bases at V and 7 bases at J, with 12 bases in the middle. From germline, CDR1 is SNHLY and CDR2 FYNNEI. This CDR3 reads CASSDAGLLEAFF. The CDR3 bases are TGTGCCAGCAGTGACGCTGGGCTCCTTGAAGCTTTCTTT.

The rearrangement links TRBV5-1 to TRBJ1-4, with TRBD1 matching over 9 bases. Germline lookup yields CDR1 SGHRS and CDR2 YFSETQ. J was trimmed by 6 bases and V by 5 bases; bases with no gene match: 2. The CDR3 length is 13 residues. The CDR3 spells CASSRQGDEKLFF. The CDR3 DNA reads TGCGCCAGCAGTAGACAGGGGGATGAAAAACTGTTTTTT.

This sequence joins TRBV19 and TRBJ2-1; 10 nucleotides agree with TRBD1. CDR1 is LNHDA and CDR2 is SQIVND in the germline V gene (reference sequence). There are 15 residues in the CDR3. Trimming cost V 4 bases and J 4 bases; bases outside gene matches: 4. CDR3 nucleotides: TGTGCCAGTAGTACCGGGACAGGGGATTACAATGAGCAGTTCTTC. This translates into CASSTGTGDYNEQFF.

J is TRBJ1-1 and V is TRBV19; 7 bases are a match to TRBD1. CDR3 length: 15 residues. CDR1 and CDR2 (germline): LNHDA, SQIVND (reference sequence). V lost 6 bases to trimming and J lost 5 bases; unmatched junction nucleotides: 12. The CDR3 sequence: CASSSVGQRGTEAFF. CDR3 sequence (DNA): TGTGCCAGTAGCTCTGTGGGACAGAGAGGAACTGAAGCTTTCTTT.

The chain is built from TRBV4-2 and TRBJ1-2; D gene unclear. V lost 2 bases and J 4 bases, leaving 17 bases between the germline ends. In germline, CDR1 is LGHNA, CDR2 YNFKEQ. CDR3 length: 16 residues. The CDR3 spells CASSQPSRVMGYGYTF. The CDR3 nucleotides read TGTGCCAGCAGCCAACCCTCTCGGGTGATGGGCTATGGCTACACCTTC.

This chain uses TRBV29-1 with TRBJ2-1, with D uncertain. Germline loops: CDR1 SQVTM, CDR2 ANQGSEA. V was trimmed by 3 bases and J by 6 bases, leaving 9 bases between them. The CDR3 is made up of 12 amino acids. In DNA form, the CDR3 reads TGCAGCGTTGACCGCGAATCCAATGAGCAGTTCTTC. Protein: CSVDRESNEQFF.

The chain is built from TRBV7-2 and TRBJ2-1, with D hard to call. The germline V gene encodes CDR1 SGHTA and CDR2 FQGNSA. The CDR3 length is 14 residues. V lost 5 bases to trimming and J lost 5 bases, with 13 bases between them. Here the CDR3 DNA reads TGTGCCAGCAGCGAGACCGGGTCCCACAATGAGCAGTTCTTC. Protein product: CASSETGSHNEQFF. Full variable domain (remainder filled in from reference TRBV7-2 and TRBJ2-1): GAGVSQSPSNKVTEKGKDVELRCDPISGHTALYWYRQSLGQGLEFLIYFQGNSAPDKSGLPSDRFSAERTGGSVSTLTIQRTQQEDSAVYLCASSETGSHNEQFFGPGTRLTVL.

The chain combines TRBV11-3 with TRBJ2-3, with 12 nucleotides matching TRBD2. Germline V gives CDR1 SGHNT, CDR2 YENEEA. The CDR3 is made up of 17 amino acids. Germline trimming cut 4 bases from V and 6 bases from J; bases unmatched to any gene: 11. The CDR3 protein is CASSWKLAGGPGDTQYF. The CDR3 DNA is TGTGCCAGCAGCTGGAAGCTAGCGGGAGGGCCTGGGGATACGCAGTATTTT.

The V and J genes are TRBV27 and TRBJ1-2; the match to TRBD1 covers 8 bases. Germline V gene sequence: CDR1 MNHEY, CDR2 SMNVEV (reference sequence). The CDR3 is 15 residues long. Germline trimming cut 4 bases from V and 5 bases from J; bases unmatched to any gene: 9. The CDR3 nucleotides are TGTGCCAGCAGTTGGAGGGACAGGCCCATATATGGCTACACCTTC. Protein: CASSWRDRPIYGYTF.

In regard to this clone: Sequence at one end of the junction differs from germline and may be a read error. Here the CDR3 reads CASSSRQGAIQPLDF. CDR3 DNA sequence: TGTGCCAGCAGTTCCCGACAGGGGGCCATCCAACCTTTGGACTTC. This chain links TRBV27 with TRBJ2-5, with TRBD1 matching over 10 bases. The CDR3 covers 15 residues. Germline CDR1 and CDR2: MNHEY and SMNVEV (reference sequence).

The rearrangement links TRBV19 to TRBJ2-7; the D gene is possibly TRBD1 (5 bases). Trimming removed 2 bases at V and 4 bases at J, with 15 bases between. Germline V gives CDR1 LNHDA, CDR2 SQIVND (reference sequence). CDR3 length: 15 residues. CDR3 sequence (DNA): TGTGCCAGTAGTATATCCGGACATACACCTTACGAGCAGTACTTC. Its translation is CASSISGHTPYEQYF.

The CDR3 nucleotides read TGTGCCAGCACCGGCGGGACTCCTGGAAATGAGCAGTTCTTC. This encodes CASTGGTPGNEQFF. The rearrangement joins TRBV6-1 to TRBJ2-1; possible D gene TRBD2, 6 bases. Between the trimmed V and J ends, which lost 7 bases and 7 bases, there was a span of 17 bases. The CDR3 totals 14 residues. The germline CDR1 and CDR2 sequences are MNHNS and SASEGT.

In its sample, this clone was seen a few times. J is TRBJ1-4 and V is TRBV5-1; D ambiguous. V lost 0 bases and J lost 6, with 9 bases in between. CDR1 is SGHRS, CDR2 YFSETQ, per germline. The CDR3 has 14 residues. The CDR3 nucleotides read TGCGCCAGCAGCTTGGTCGGGAGTGATGAAAAACTGTTTTTT. Translation: CASSLVGSDEKLFF.

This clone appeared a few times. Other DNA variants within this sample encode the same CDR3. The rearrangement joins TRBV5-1 to TRBJ1-1; maybe TRBD1 (5 bases). This CDR3 region has 13 residues. The V end lost 1 base, the J end lost 1 base, and 5 bases lay between the germline ends. Germline CDR1 SGHRS, CDR2 YFSETQ. The CDR3 loop is CASSLTGNTEAFF. Written as DNA, the CDR3 is TGCGCCAGCAGCTTGACAGGGAACACTGAAGCTTTCTTT.

The rearrangement uses TRBV25-1 and TRBJ1-2; D is undetermined. The germline gives CDR1 MGHDK, CDR2 SYGVNS. V gave up 2 bases and J gave up 4 bases, with 11 bases separating them. The CDR3 runs to 14 residues. Here the CDR3 reads CASSEEGFSYGYTF. DNA for the CDR3: TGTGCCAGCAGTGAAGAGGGTTTCTCCTATGGCTACACCTTC.

The table lists this clone with a few counts. The chain combines TRBV30 with TRBJ1-1, with 9 bases matching TRBD1. There are 13 residues in the CDR3. The J segment lost 5 bases and the V segment lost 3 bases, leaving 4 bases of the junction unmatched. Germline V CDR1 and CDR2: GTSNPN, SVGIG (reference sequence). CDR3 in amino acids: CAWRGTGWTEAFF. The CDR3 DNA reads TGTGCCTGGAGGGGGACAGGGTGGACTGAAGCTTTCTTT.

This chain joins TRBV9 and TRBJ1-6; 7 bases map to TRBD1. This CDR3 has 15 residues. Per the germline V gene, CDR1 is SGDLS and CDR2 is YYNGEE. The trim removed 3 bases at V and 9 bases at J, leaving 9 bases unmatched. The CDR3 DNA sequence: TGTGCCAGCAGCGCCAGGGGGACGCCGACTTCACCCCTCCACTTT. Amino acid sequence: CASSARGTPTSPLHF.